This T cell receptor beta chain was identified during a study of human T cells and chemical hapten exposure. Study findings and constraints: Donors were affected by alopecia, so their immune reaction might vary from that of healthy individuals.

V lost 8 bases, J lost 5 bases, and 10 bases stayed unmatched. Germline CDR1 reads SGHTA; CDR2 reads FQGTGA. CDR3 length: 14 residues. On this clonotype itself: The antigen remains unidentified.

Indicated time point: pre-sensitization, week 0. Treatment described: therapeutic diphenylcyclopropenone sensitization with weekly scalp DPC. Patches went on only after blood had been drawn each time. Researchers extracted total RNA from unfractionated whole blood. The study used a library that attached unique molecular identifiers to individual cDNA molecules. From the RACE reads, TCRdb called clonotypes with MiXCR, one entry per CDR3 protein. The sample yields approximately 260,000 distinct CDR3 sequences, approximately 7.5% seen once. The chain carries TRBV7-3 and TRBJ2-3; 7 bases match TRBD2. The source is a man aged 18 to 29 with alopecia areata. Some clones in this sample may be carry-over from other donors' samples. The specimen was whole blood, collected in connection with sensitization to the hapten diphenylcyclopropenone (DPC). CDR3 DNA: TGTGCCAGCTCGGTCGGCGGGGAGGGAGATACGCAGTATTTT. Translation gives CASSVGGEGDTQYF.